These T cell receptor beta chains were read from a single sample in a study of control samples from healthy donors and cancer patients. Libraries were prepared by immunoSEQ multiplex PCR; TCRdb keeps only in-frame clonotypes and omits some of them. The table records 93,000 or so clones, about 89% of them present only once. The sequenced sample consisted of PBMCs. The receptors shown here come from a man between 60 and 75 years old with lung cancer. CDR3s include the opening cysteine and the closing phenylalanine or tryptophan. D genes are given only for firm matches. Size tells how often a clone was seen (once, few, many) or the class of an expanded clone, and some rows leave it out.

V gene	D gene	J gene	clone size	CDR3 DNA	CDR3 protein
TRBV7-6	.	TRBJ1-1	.	TGTGCCAGCAGCTTAATCGGAGTCGCTGAAGCTTTCTTT	CASSLIGVAEAFF
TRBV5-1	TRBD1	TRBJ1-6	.	TGCGCCAGCAGCTTGGGCCCAGAACAGGGGCCAGGTTCACCCCTCCACTTT	CASSLGPEQGPGSPLHF
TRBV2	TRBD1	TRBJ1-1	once	TGTGCCAGCACCTGGGACAGGTCGAACACTGAAGCTTTCTTT	CASTWDRSNTEAFF
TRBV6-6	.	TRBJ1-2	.	TGTGCCAGCAGTTCTACAATTGAGGCCTTCTATGGCTACACCTTC	CASSSTIEAFYGYTF
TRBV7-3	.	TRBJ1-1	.	TGTGCCAGCAGCTTAACGGGGGGTGGGAACACTGAAGCTTTCTTT	CASSLTGGGNTEAFF
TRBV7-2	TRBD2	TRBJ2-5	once	TGTGCCAGCAGCCCGGGAGGGGTACTAGCAAGAGAGACCCAGTACTTC	CASSPGGVLARETQYF
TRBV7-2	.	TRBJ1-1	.	TGTGCCAGCAGCTTAGGCGGGGGGATTAACACTGAAGCTTTCTTT	CASSLGGGINTEAFF
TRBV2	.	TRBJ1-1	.	TGTGCCAGCAGTGAAAGGGTGAGGGACACTGAAGCTTTCTTT	CASSERVRDTEAFF
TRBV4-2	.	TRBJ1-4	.	TGTGCCAGCACCCCAGTGGGTGTGGGGGAGGGTGAAAAACTGTTTTTT	CASTPVGVGEGEKLFF
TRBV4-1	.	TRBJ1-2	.	TGCGCCAGCAGCCAAGATCCCGTTGGCTACACCTTC	CASSQDPVGYTF
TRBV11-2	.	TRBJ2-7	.	TGTGCCAGCAGCCAAGATTTAGACATCTACGAGCAGTACTTC	CASSQDLDIYEQYF
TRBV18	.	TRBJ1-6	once	TGTGCCAGCCATCCTGGAGGGGTTTCACCCCTCCACTTT	CASHPGGVSPLHF
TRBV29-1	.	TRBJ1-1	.	TGCAGCGTTGCCCCCGCGGGGAACACTGAAGCTTTCTTT	CSVAPAGNTEAFF
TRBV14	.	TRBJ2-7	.	TGTGCCAGCAGCCAAGGATGGGGGGCACTAGGCGAGCAGTACTTC	CASSQGWGALGEQYF
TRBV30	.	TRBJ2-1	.	TGTGCCTGGAGGACTAGGGGGCCTACCCTTTCCAATGAGCAGTTCTTC	CAWRTRGPTLSNEQFF
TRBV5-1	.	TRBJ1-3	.	TGCGCCAGCAGCCGGGACCTAGGCTCTGGAAACACCATATATTTT	CASSRDLGSGNTIYF
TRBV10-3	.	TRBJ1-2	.	TGTGCCATCAGTGGAGGCGGGGAGCCAGGGTACACCTTC	CAISGGGEPGYTF
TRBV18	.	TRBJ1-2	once	TGTGCCAGCTCAACAGATCAGGGGATTCTTGGCTACACCTTC	CASSTDQGILGYTF
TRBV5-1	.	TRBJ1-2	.	TGCGCCAGCAGCTTGGAGGTCTTGAGAGGCTACACCTTC	CASSLEVLRGYTF
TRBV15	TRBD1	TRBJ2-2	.	TGTGCCAAAAGACAGGGCTACACCGGGGAGCTGTTTTTT	CAKRQGYTGELFF
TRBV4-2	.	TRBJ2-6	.	TGTGCCAGCAGCCAAGATCTTGTGTACTCTGGGGCCAACGTCCTGACTTTC	CASSQDLVYSGANVLTF
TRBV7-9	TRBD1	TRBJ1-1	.	TGTGCCAGCAGCTTAGTAGGGGACAGGGCCACTGAAGCTTTCTTT	CASSLVGDRATEAFF
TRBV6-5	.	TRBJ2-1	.	TGTGCCAGCAGTTACGGTCAGGGAAATGAGCAGTTCTTC	CASSYGQGNEQFF
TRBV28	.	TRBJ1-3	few	TGTGCCAGCAGATTATATGGAAACACCATATATTTT	CASRLYGNTIYF
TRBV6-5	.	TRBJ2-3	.	TGTGCCAGCAAAAGGGGAGATTTGACAGATACGCAGTATTTT	CASKRGDLTDTQYF
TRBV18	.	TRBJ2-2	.	TGTGCCAGCTCACCCTTAGGCAGAGGCATTAACACCGGGGAGCTGTTTTTT	CASSPLGRGINTGELFF
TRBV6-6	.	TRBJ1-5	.	TGTGCCAGCAGAACCGGAATCCGGGGGGCGGATCAGCCCCAGCATTTT	CASRTGIRGADQPQHF
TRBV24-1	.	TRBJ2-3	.	TGTGCCACCAGTGATCGTCGGGGCTTGGGCACAGATACGCAGTATTTT	CATSDRRGLGTDTQYF
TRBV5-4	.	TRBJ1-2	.	TGTGCCAGCAGCGCGCTACAGGGACGTGGCTACACCTTC	CASSALQGRGYTF
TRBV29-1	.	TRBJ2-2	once	TGCAGCGTTGGCACCTCCACCGGGGAGCTGTTTTTT	CSVGTSTGELFF
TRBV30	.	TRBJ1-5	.	TGTGCCTGGAGTCGGGGTTGGAATCAGCCCCAGCATTTT	CAWSRGWNQPQHF
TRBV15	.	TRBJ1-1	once	TGTGCCACCAGCAGAGAAGGTCGAGTAGCTTTCTTT	CATSREGRVAFF
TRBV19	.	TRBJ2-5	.	TGTGCCAGTAGTAAAGATGCAGGGTCGGCAGAGACCCAGTACTTC	CASSKDAGSAETQYF
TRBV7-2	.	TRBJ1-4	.	TGTGCCAGCAGCACGCAGGGAAAGATGAGCTGGTTCACTAATGAAAAACTGTTTTTT	CASSTQGKMSWFTNEKLFF
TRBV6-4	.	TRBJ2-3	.	TGTGCCAGCAGTGACTCGCGGGGTGTGGGAACAGATACGCAGTATTTT	CASSDSRGVGTDTQYF
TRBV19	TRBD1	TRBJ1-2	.	TGTGCCAGTAGTATCCCAGGGGGCGCAGATGGCTACACCTTC	CASSIPGGADGYTF